A selection of T cell receptor beta chains follows, all from one sample in a study of regulatory T cells in long-lasting Graves disease. TCRdb reprocessed the multiplex PCR reads with MiXCR, giving one entry per CDR3 protein. The sample includes 350,000 to 450,000 distinct CDR3 sequences, about 15% of them seen just once. These data also featured in a second study, about T cells in Graves' hyperthyroidism and ophthalmopathy.

Sequencing used peripheral blood mononuclear cells (PBMCs), obtained at new diagnosis, from a patient treated with antithyroid drugs. The source is a woman aged 35 to 49 with Graves disease. CDR3s leave out the opening cysteine and the closing phenylalanine or tryptophan.

V: TRBV19
J: TRBJ2-3
CDR3: ASSLRGTTGDTQY

V: TRBV2
J: TRBJ1-1
CDR3: AIQKTDTEAF

V: TRBV7-2
J: TRBJ2-7
CDR3: ASSDTPGGQY

V: TRBV18
J: TRBJ2-7
CDR3: ASSPPGRVEQY

V: TRBV30
J: TRBJ1-2
CDR3: AYRGQGIYGYT

V: TRBV7-8
J: TRBJ2-5
CDR3: ASSPGQGNGETQY

V: TRBV3-1
J: TRBJ2-1
CDR3: ASSQEPSGPYNEQF

V: TRBV19
J: TRBJ2-2
CDR3: ASSTGTGATGELF

V: TRBV6-1
J: TRBJ1-4
CDR3: ASTRWGQNEKLF

V: TRBV25-1
J: TRBJ2-1
CDR3: ASSESDSFNEQF

V: TRBV28
J: TRBJ2-2
CDR3: ASSPGTGDSGELF

V: TRBV7-9
J: TRBJ1-1
CDR3: ASSSWTPEAF

V: TRBV7-2
J: TRBJ2-1
CDR3: ASSLLNRRDEQF

V: TRBV19
J: TRBJ2-1
CDR3: ASSTGLADNEQF

V: TRBV4-1
J: TRBJ2-7
CDR3: ASSQPPSGKYEQY

V: TRBV7-8
J: TRBJ2-2
CDR3: ASSLGLSNTGELF

V: TRBV28
J: TRBJ1-6
CDR3: ASRGGGSPLH

V: TRBV30
J: TRBJ1-1
CDR3: AWMIQGPNTEAF

V: TRBV2
J: TRBJ2-1
CDR3: ASLVRIEQF

V: TRBV27
J: TRBJ2-2
CDR3: ASSAGLAGTTGELF

V: TRBV3-1
J: TRBJ1-1
CDR3: ASSPPMQHTEAF

V: TRBV5-1
J: TRBJ1-4
CDR3: ASSSDRVSEKLF

V: TRBV4-1
J: TRBJ2-5
CDR3: ASSHTGPQETQY

V: TRBV11-3
J: TRBJ1-2
CDR3: ASSFSGGAYYGYT

V: TRBV5-1
J: TRBJ2-1
CDR3: ASSFSGDEQF

V: TRBV27
J: TRBJ1-4
CDR3: ASSPVQYQREKLF

V: TRBV11-2
J: TRBJ2-7
CDR3: ASSLGGGANAYEQY

V: TRBV25-1
J: TRBJ2-5
CDR3: ANSEYRDRSSGETQY

V: TRBV5-4
J: TRBJ2-3
CDR3: ASSRGLARNTDTQY

V: TRBV14
J: TRBJ2-1
CDR3: ASSSQTGTGYNEQF

V: TRBV7-9
J: TRBJ2-7
CDR3: ASSFLAGATYEQY

V: TRBV12-3/TRBV12-4
J: TRBJ1-2
CDR3: ASSLGGGFYGYT

V: TRBV18
J: TRBJ2-7
CDR3: ASSPPTGVYEQY

V: TRBV2
J: TRBJ1-5
CDR3: ASSNWGGGVQPQH

V: TRBV2
J: TRBJ2-7
CDR3: ASSVGTPYEQY

V: TRBV24-1
J: TRBJ2-5
CDR3: ATSGTSGSIGQETQY

V: TRBV3-1
J: TRBJ2-1
CDR3: ASSHTSGYYNEQF

V: TRBV28
J: TRBJ1-5
CDR3: ASRRSGGRNQPQH

V: TRBV24-1
J: TRBJ2-4
CDR3: ATSDRSEGNIQY

V: TRBV10-3
J: TRBJ2-2
CDR3: AISEKTGPGELF

V: TRBV11-3
J: TRBJ1-1
CDR3: ASSLDAGVTEAF

V: TRBV6-9
J: TRBJ2-3
CDR3: ANSSTFLVSGDTDTQY

V: TRBV20-1
J: TRBJ1-2
CDR3: SAITGGDYGYT

V: TRBV9
J: TRBJ2-6
CDR3: ASRSGGTGANVLT

V: TRBV7-7
J: TRBJ2-1
CDR3: ASSLSHRVDEQF

V: TRBV11-2
J: -
CDR3: ASGLGTTGEETQY

V: TRBV28
J: TRBJ2-7
CDR3: ASRYFSGSSYEQY

V: TRBV12-3/TRBV12-4
J: TRBJ2-5
CDR3: ASSRLAGGRQETQY

V: TRBV6-2/TRBV6-3
J: TRBJ2-3
CDR3: ASSYSGISTDTQY

V: TRBV7-9
J: TRBJ2-1
CDR3: ASSFENNEQF